These T cell receptor beta chains were read from a single sample in a study of shared clonotypes between healthy human individuals. Data came from immunoSEQ multiplex PCR; TCRdb stores just in-frame clones and leaves some out. The sample yields over 150,000 clones, 66% seen once. Sequenced: memory CD4+ T cells sorted from blood. The origin of the receptors is a man aged 25-40 years in good health. Both conserved end residues are part of each CDR3. A D gene is named only where the DNA matches it firmly. Not every row has a clone size; where given, it reads once, few, many or a size class.

d_gene: TRBD1
j_gene: TRBJ2-7
abundance: -
v_gene: TRBV6-1
CDR3nt: TGTGCCAGCAAACCAAATTGGGACAGTTTTGTCGAGCAGTACTTC
CDR3aa: CASKPNWDSFVEQYF

d_gene: TRBD1
j_gene: TRBJ2-7
abundance: -
v_gene: TRBV5-5
CDR3nt: TGTGCCAGCAGCCTTCCGGGACAGGGGGCGTGGGAGCAGTACTTC
CDR3aa: CASSLPGQGAWEQYF

d_gene: TRBD2
j_gene: TRBJ2-1
abundance: -
v_gene: TRBV6-1
CDR3nt: TGTGCCAGCAGTGAGTCGGGGGGGGCTAGGAAGGGTGAGCAGTTCTTC
CDR3aa: CASSESGGARKGEQFF

d_gene: -
j_gene: TRBJ1-3
abundance: -
v_gene: TRBV14
CDR3nt: TGTGCCAGCAGCCAAAGTAGGAACACCATATATTTT
CDR3aa: CASSQSRNTIYF

d_gene: -
j_gene: TRBJ2-1
abundance: -
v_gene: TRBV6-5
CDR3nt: TGTGCCAGCAGTCTAAGAGGGCGATACTACAATGAGCAGTTCTTC
CDR3aa: CASSLRGRYYNEQFF

d_gene: TRBD1
j_gene: TRBJ2-7
abundance: -
v_gene: TRBV13
CDR3nt: TGTGCCAGCAGCCGAGCAGGACAGGCCTACGAGCAGTACTTC
CDR3aa: CASSRAGQAYEQYF

d_gene: -
j_gene: TRBJ1-2
abundance: -
v_gene: TRBV5-1
CDR3nt: TGCGCCAGCAGACAAGACACAGGGAATTTCGATGGCTACACCTTC
CDR3aa: CASRQDTGNFDGYTF

d_gene: -
j_gene: TRBJ2-3
abundance: -
v_gene: TRBV7-2
CDR3nt: TGTGCCAGCAGCCAGGTCCCCGAAGGAGATACGCAGTATTTT
CDR3aa: CASSQVPEGDTQYF

d_gene: TRBD2
j_gene: TRBJ2-5
abundance: -
v_gene: TRBV6-1
CDR3nt: TGTGCCAGCAGTGAAGTCGGACTAGCGGGTCAAGAGACCCAGTACTTC
CDR3aa: CASSEVGLAGQETQYF

d_gene: -
j_gene: TRBJ2-3
abundance: -
v_gene: TRBV9
CDR3nt: TGTGCCAGCAGCGTACGCCACGGTAGGGATACGCAGTATTTT
CDR3aa: CASSVRHGRDTQYF

d_gene: TRBD1
j_gene: TRBJ1-5
abundance: -
v_gene: TRBV9
CDR3nt: TGTGCCAGCAGCGTCTCGGGACAGGAAAATCAGCCCCAGCATTTT
CDR3aa: CASSVSGQENQPQHF

d_gene: -
j_gene: TRBJ2-7
abundance: -
v_gene: TRBV7-9
CDR3nt: TGTGCCAGCAGCTTGGCGGGGACGATGTACGAGCAGTACTTC
CDR3aa: CASSLAGTMYEQYF

d_gene: -
j_gene: TRBJ2-5
abundance: once
v_gene: TRBV30
CDR3nt: TGTGCCTGGAGCTACCATGGGAGGGAGACCCAGTACTTC
CDR3aa: CAWSYHGRETQYF

d_gene: -
j_gene: TRBJ2-1
abundance: few
v_gene: TRBV2
CDR3nt: TGTGCCAGCAGCAGTTACCTTCCTAGTGAGCAGTTCTTC
CDR3aa: CASSSYLPSEQFF

d_gene: -
j_gene: TRBJ2-2
abundance: -
v_gene: TRBV5-8
CDR3nt: TGTGCCAGCAGCGGCGGTTGGGGCACCGGGGAGCTGTTTTTT
CDR3aa: CASSGGWGTGELFF

d_gene: -
j_gene: TRBJ2-1
abundance: -
v_gene: TRBV5-1
CDR3nt: TGCGCCAGCAGCTTGGACCAGACGTATGAGCAGTTCTTC
CDR3aa: CASSLDQTYEQFF

d_gene: TRBD1
j_gene: TRBJ2-7
abundance: once
v_gene: TRBV28
CDR3nt: TGTGCCAGCAGTCGCAACCGGGACAGGACCTACGAGCAGTACTTC
CDR3aa: CASSRNRDRTYEQYF

d_gene: TRBD2
j_gene: TRBJ2-7
abundance: -
v_gene: TRBV13
CDR3nt: TGTGCCAGCAGCTTAGCTAGCGGGTACGAGCAGTACTTC
CDR3aa: CASSLASGYEQYF

d_gene: TRBD2
j_gene: TRBJ2-1
abundance: -
v_gene: TRBV4-1
CDR3nt: TGCGCCAGCAGCCCCACAGGGACTAGCGGATACAATGAGCAGTTCTTC
CDR3aa: CASSPTGTSGYNEQFF

d_gene: TRBD2
j_gene: TRBJ2-1
abundance: -
v_gene: TRBV7-6
CDR3nt: TGTGCCAGCAGCCTCGGGACTAGCGGGAGCGACAATGAGCAGTTCTTC
CDR3aa: CASSLGTSGSDNEQFF

d_gene: -
j_gene: TRBJ2-5
abundance: -
v_gene: TRBV28
CDR3nt: TGTGCCAGCAGTTTACCTCTAGTGATGGAGACCCAGTACTTC
CDR3aa: CASSLPLVMETQYF

d_gene: -
j_gene: TRBJ2-3
abundance: -
v_gene: TRBV5-1
CDR3nt: TGCGCCAGCAGCTTGGTGTTAGCTGGCGATACGCAGTATTTT
CDR3aa: CASSLVLAGDTQYF

d_gene: TRBD2
j_gene: TRBJ2-1
abundance: many
v_gene: TRBV10-2
CDR3nt: TGCGCCAGCAGTGAGTGGACTAGGTCGAATGAGCAGTTCTTC
CDR3aa: CASSEWTRSNEQFF

d_gene: -
j_gene: TRBJ2-2
abundance: -
v_gene: TRBV5-1
CDR3nt: TGCGCCAGCGGGCCCGGAGATGGAGCCGGGGAGCTGTTTTTT
CDR3aa: CASGPGDGAGELFF

d_gene: -
j_gene: TRBJ2-5
abundance: -
v_gene: TRBV20-1
CDR3nt: TGCAGTGCCCAGCGGGAGACCCAGTACTTC
CDR3aa: CSAQRETQYF

d_gene: -
j_gene: TRBJ1-3
abundance: once
v_gene: TRBV7-2
CDR3nt: TGTGCCAGCAGCTTAGAGCGGGGGACAAACACCATATATTTT
CDR3aa: CASSLERGTNTIYF

d_gene: TRBD2
j_gene: TRBJ2-5
abundance: -
v_gene: TRBV4-2
CDR3nt: TGTGCCAGCAGCCAAGGAACGGGAGGGAGTTCGGCAGAGACCCAGTACTTC
CDR3aa: CASSQGTGGSSAETQYF

d_gene: -
j_gene: TRBJ1-1
abundance: medium-sized
v_gene: TRBV30
CDR3nt: TGTGCCTCCTATGGGACTATAGGCACTGAAGCTTTCTTT
CDR3aa: CASYGTIGTEAFF

d_gene: -
j_gene: TRBJ2-1
abundance: -
v_gene: TRBV7-9
CDR3nt: TGTGCCAGCAGCTTAGGTAGGGGGACCGACGGTGAGCAGTTCTTC
CDR3aa: CASSLGRGTDGEQFF

d_gene: -
j_gene: TRBJ2-7
abundance: -
v_gene: TRBV10-3
CDR3nt: TGTGCCATCAGTCACAGGGAAGCCTACGAGCAGTACTTC
CDR3aa: CAISHREAYEQYF

d_gene: -
j_gene: TRBJ2-1
abundance: -
v_gene: TRBV20-1
CDR3nt: TGCAGTGCTCTGTTTAATGAGCAGTTCTTC
CDR3aa: CSALFNEQFF

d_gene: TRBD2
j_gene: TRBJ2-7
abundance: few
v_gene: TRBV28
CDR3nt: TGTGCCAGCAAAAAGAGCGGGGCTACCTACGAGCAGTACTTC
CDR3aa: CASKKSGATYEQYF

d_gene: -
j_gene: TRBJ2-7
abundance: once
v_gene: TRBV15
CDR3nt: TGTGCCACCAGCAGAGGTGCCAGTTCCTACGAGCAGTACTTC
CDR3aa: CATSRGASSYEQYF

d_gene: -
j_gene: TRBJ2-2
abundance: -
v_gene: TRBV7-2
CDR3nt: TGTGCCAGCAGCCCTGCCGGGGCGAACACCGGGGAGCTGTTTTTT
CDR3aa: CASSPAGANTGELFF

d_gene: -
j_gene: TRBJ2-2
abundance: -
v_gene: TRBV19
CDR3nt: TGTGCCAGTAACGGAGGCAGGGCCGAGGCCACCGGGGAGCTGTTTTTT
CDR3aa: CASNGGRAEATGELFF

d_gene: -
j_gene: TRBJ2-7
abundance: -
v_gene: TRBV7-8
CDR3nt: TGTGCCAGCAGCTTAGCGGGTAGCGTCGAGCAGTACTTC
CDR3aa: CASSLAGSVEQYF

d_gene: -
j_gene: TRBJ1-4
abundance: -
v_gene: TRBV15
CDR3nt: TGTGCCACCAGCAGAGATGGGGCAGTTAATGAAAAACTGTTTTTT
CDR3aa: CATSRDGAVNEKLFF

d_gene: -
j_gene: TRBJ1-3
abundance: -
v_gene: TRBV5-1
CDR3nt: TGCGCCAGCAGCCAGGGACAAGCGGATCTCTCTGGAAACACCATATATTTT
CDR3aa: CASSQGQADLSGNTIYF

d_gene: -
j_gene: TRBJ2-1
abundance: -
v_gene: TRBV27
CDR3nt: TGTGCCAGCAGTTTATCTAAGGGGAACGGGGCTTACAATGAGCAGTTCTTC
CDR3aa: CASSLSKGNGAYNEQFF

d_gene: -
j_gene: TRBJ1-1
abundance: -
v_gene: TRBV28
CDR3nt: TGTGCCAGCAGTTTAGGGGGGGGTAAGATTGAAGCTTTCTTT
CDR3aa: CASSLGGGKIEAFF

d_gene: -
j_gene: TRBJ2-1
abundance: -
v_gene: TRBV6-4
CDR3nt: TGTGCCAGCAAACCCCCGAGTTCCGATGAGCAGTTCTTC
CDR3aa: CASKPPSSDEQFF

d_gene: -
j_gene: TRBJ2-2
abundance: -
v_gene: TRBV5-1
CDR3nt: TGCGCCAGCAGCCCCCGGGGAGGGGGCTTGGCTACCGGGGAGCTGTTTTTT
CDR3aa: CASSPRGGGLATGELFF

d_gene: -
j_gene: TRBJ1-3
abundance: -
v_gene: TRBV7-8
CDR3nt: TGTGCCAGCAGCTCCCGCCCGGGGGGGGGCCAACCACCCATATATTTT
CDR3aa: CASSSRPGGGQPPIYF

d_gene: TRBD2
j_gene: TRBJ2-1
abundance: -
v_gene: TRBV28
CDR3nt: TGTGCCAGCAGTTCTAGCGGGAGGGCCGGGGAAGAGCAGTTCTTC
CDR3aa: CASSSSGRAGEEQFF

d_gene: -
j_gene: TRBJ2-5
abundance: -
v_gene: TRBV5-1
CDR3nt: TGCGCCAGCAGCGGACAGCAAAAAGAGACCCAGTACTTC
CDR3aa: CASSGQQKETQYF

d_gene: TRBD2
j_gene: TRBJ2-1
abundance: -
v_gene: TRBV14
CDR3nt: TGTGCCAGCAGCTCGTTAGCGGGAGGGAGAGAGCAGTTCTTC
CDR3aa: CASSSLAGGREQFF

d_gene: -
j_gene: TRBJ1-2
abundance: -
v_gene: TRBV20-1
CDR3nt: TGCAGTGCGGACGGCGTCTATGGCTACACCTTC
CDR3aa: CSADGVYGYTF

d_gene: TRBD2
j_gene: TRBJ2-4
abundance: -
v_gene: TRBV5-5
CDR3nt: TGTGCCAGCAGGTCCCGGGGGGTAGCCAAAAACATTCAGTACTTC
CDR3aa: CASRSRGVAKNIQYF

d_gene: TRBD1
j_gene: TRBJ2-2
abundance: -
v_gene: TRBV2
CDR3nt: TGTGCCAGCAGTTGGAAAACAGGGGTCGAAACCGGGGAGCTGTTTTTT
CDR3aa: CASSWKTGVETGELFF

d_gene: TRBD2
j_gene: TRBJ2-1
abundance: -
v_gene: TRBV10-3
CDR3nt: TGTGCCATCAAGGTTTCGGGTAGCGGGAGCTCCTACAATGAGCAGTTCTTC
CDR3aa: CAIKVSGSGSSYNEQFF

d_gene: -
j_gene: TRBJ2-5
abundance: -
v_gene: TRBV7-2
CDR3nt: TGTGCCAGCAACTATCAAGGCGGCCCAGAGACCCAGTACTTC
CDR3aa: CASNYQGGPETQYF

d_gene: TRBD2
j_gene: TRBJ2-7
abundance: -
v_gene: TRBV7-9
CDR3nt: TGTGCCAGCAGCGCGATGACTAGCGGGATCTCCTACGAGCAGTACTTC
CDR3aa: CASSAMTSGISYEQYF

d_gene: TRBD2
j_gene: TRBJ2-7
abundance: -
v_gene: TRBV7-9
CDR3nt: TGTGCCAGCAGCTTTGGGTCGGGAGGACCTCTTGGGTACGAGCAGTACTTC
CDR3aa: CASSFGSGGPLGYEQYF